This record looks at one T cell receptor (beta chain) sequence and its context. This specimen belongs to a study of CD8 T cells in Susac syndrome. In germline, CDR1 is MGHRA, CDR2 YSYEKL. This CDR3 contains 16 residues. Trimming shortened V by 1 base and J by 4 bases, and 16 bases separated the two germline ends. Sequencing of TCR beta, carried out with a high-throughput approach, was applied to CD8+ and CD4+ T cells from the blood. Treatment-naive patients with stable or active relapsing-remitting disease served as multiple sclerosis controls. cDNA came from roughly 0.5 to 1 ug RNA primed by random hexamers. One entry per CDR3 protein results from TCRdb running MiXCR on the immunoSEQ multiplex PCR reads. This repertoire shows 200,000 or so distinct CDR3 sequences, 80% to 95% found once; its top ten account for about 0.13%.

The sequence derives from a human donor with multiple sclerosis. The specimen sequenced was CD8+ T cells from PBMCs. The genes are TRBV4-1 and TRBJ1-2; D may be TRBD1 (5 bases). The CDR3 DNA reads as TGCGCCAGCAGCCAAGGACCTGCGGGGGACGCCTATGGCTACACCTTC. Protein: CASSQGPAGDAYGYTF.